A selection of T cell receptor beta chains follows, all from one sample in a study of blood T cells in healthy people across ages. TCRdb processed the 5' RACE reads anew with MiXCR; each CDR3 protein has one entry. The sample has hundreds of thousands of distinct CDR3 sequences, roughly 29% seen once. The sample consisted of blood. All receptors come from a woman in her 70s in good health. Each CDR3 is given with its conserved first and last residue. The D gene is left open where the match is weak. Clone size appears in some rows only: once, few, many, or a class for an expanded clone.

v_call | d_call | clone_size | cdr3_aa
TRBV18 | TRBD2 | NA | CASSPSGTHNEQFF
TRBV12-3/TRBV12-4 | NA | NA | CASSLPYSPLHF
TRBV5-5 | NA | NA | CASSFSDYGYTF
TRBV18 | NA | many | CASSPLARGPSYEQYF
TRBV5-1 | NA | few | CASRIRQAKDEQFF
TRBV25-1 | TRBD1 | NA | CASSFGQGPYEQYF
TRBV12-3/TRBV12-4 | TRBD2 | NA | CASSPQAGAQETQYF
TRBV6-5 | NA | NA | CASSYDSGANVLTF
TRBV28 | TRBD2 | NA | CASSPSSAGGDEQYF
TRBV28 | NA | many | CASSPNYGYTF
TRBV29-1 | NA | NA | CSGLRDGEQYF
TRBV28 | NA | few | CASASQGLGETQYF
TRBV29-1 | NA | NA | CLVGDTNTGELFF
TRBV6-2/TRBV6-3 | NA | few | CASSYSTYSNQPQHF
TRBV3-1 | TRBD2 | NA | CASSPRLAGGPGNEQFF
TRBV15 | NA | NA | CATTRGFRAQETQYF
TRBV12-3/TRBV12-4 | NA | NA | CASQVGLSSGNTIYF
TRBV5-1 | TRBD2 | once | CASSPLAGSSYNEQFF
TRBV12-3/TRBV12-4 | TRBD1 | few | CASSLNRGETQYF
TRBV5-1 | TRBD1 | many | CASSFSETGGPGNTIYF
TRBV28 | TRBD1 | few | CASSLSPGQGPREQYF
TRBV4-1 | NA | NA | CASGQENRIYGYTF
TRBV11-2 | NA | NA | CASSLEGRMNTEAFF
TRBV6-2/TRBV6-3 | NA | few | CASSYGMGGSYQETQYF
TRBV20-1 | NA | NA | CSAKRGSGKETQYF
TRBV20-1 | NA | NA | CSAMRGETQYF
TRBV7-6 | TRBD2 | NA | CASNRDYTYEQYF